The present T cell receptor (beta chain) was sequenced within a study of T cells in Graves' hyperthyroidism and ophthalmopathy. This clonotype occurred a few times. From RNA transcripts, TCR beta CDR3 regions were amplified. An initial round of RT-PCR targeting the TCR CDR3 relied on the HTBI primer set. Each CDR3 protein gets one entry after TCRdb re-called the multiplex PCR reads with MiXCR. The sample lists around 720,000 distinct CDR3 sequences, around a third occurring once. The material sequenced was blood. The TCR sequence derives from a woman aged 40 to 50 with Graves' hyperthyroidism.

CDR3 region: CASSQREREGRGETQYF. For the CDR3, the DNA is TGCGCCAGCAGCCAACGAGAGCGGGAGGGACGTGGAGAGACCCAGTACTTC. V usage is TRBV4-1 and J usage is TRBJ2-5; 10 bases agree with TRBD2. From germline, CDR1 is MGHRA and CDR2 YSYEKL. This CDR3 spans 17 amino acids. Trimming took 2 bases from V and 4 from J; bases not matched to a gene: 10.